Listed here are 27 T cell receptor beta chains from one sample, sequenced in a study of neoadjuvant nivolumab and ipilimumab in lung cancer. Here immunoSEQ multiplex PCR was the method, and the copy in TCRdb shows in-frame clones only, minus some. Among around 7,500 clones listed, around 80% were seen once. Sequencing was performed on tumor tissue, taken after neoadjuvant nivolumab, alone or with ipilimumab, at or shortly before surgery. These receptor sequences come from an adult with non-small cell lung cancer.

The V call is TRBV27, the J call TRBJ1-6; tentative D call: TRBD1 (6 bases). The CDR3 has 15 residues. The ends were cut back, 2 bases at V and 10 bases at J, with 15 bases in the middle. From germline, CDR1 is MNHEY and CDR2 SMNVEV (reference sequence). As DNA, the CDR3 is TGTGCCAGCAGTTTAGAGGGGGGTAGTAGGTCACCCCTCCACTTT. Protein: CASSLEGGSRSPLHF.

This chain joins TRBV5-1 and TRBJ2-7; no firm D call. Germline V gene sequence: CDR1 SGHRS, CDR2 YFSETQ. Deletions cut 0 bases from V and 1 base from J, with 20 bases between. This CDR3 has 18 amino acids. The CDR3 loop is CASSLGQENWGYSYEQYF. CDR3 DNA sequence: TGCGCCAGCAGCTTGGGGCAGGAAAATTGGGGTTATTCCTACGAGCAGTACTTC.

The genes are TRBV4-2 and TRBJ1-1, with 7 positions matching TRBD1. Germline assignment: CDR1 LGHNA and CDR2 YNFKEQ. The junction had 2 bases not matched to a gene; V was cut back by 4 bases and J by 0 bases. The CDR3 has 14 residues. The CDR3 reads CASSPGTVNTEAFF. The CDR3 nucleotides read TGTGCCAGCAGCCCAGGGACAGTGAACACTGAAGCTTTCTTT.

J is TRBJ1-1 and V is TRBV5-4; D gene ambiguous. CDR3 length: 14 residues. Deletions cut 2 bases from V and 1 base from J, with 9 bases between. In germline, CDR1 is SGHNT, CDR2 YYREEE (reference sequence). The CDR3: CASSLASRNTEAFF. CDR3 coding DNA: TGTGCCAGCAGCTTAGCGTCGAGGAACACTGAAGCTTTCTTT.

In this sample, this clone turned up once. V usage is TRBV13 and J usage is TRBJ2-7; 9 nucleotides match TRBD2. From germline, CDR1 is PRHDT and CDR2 FYEKMQ (reference sequence). There are 16 residues in the CDR3. The trim removed 6 bases at V and 0 bases at J, leaving 9 bases unmatched. CDR3 residues: CASRDGLARSSYEQYF. The CDR3 DNA reads as TGTGCCAGCAGAGACGGACTAGCGAGGAGCTCCTACGAGCAGTACTTC.

This clone was observed a handful of times. This chain uses TRBV19 with TRBJ2-7; 8 bases line up with TRBD2. Germline-derived CDR1 and CDR2 are LNHDA and SQIVND (reference sequence). This CDR3 region has 16 residues. The junction had 7 bases not matched to a gene; V was cut back by 3 bases and J by 0 bases. The CDR3 loop reads CASSMLGGGNSYEQYF. CDR3 coding DNA: TGTGCCAGTAGTATGCTCGGCGGGGGGAACTCCTACGAGCAGTACTTC.

The J gene is TRBJ1-5, the V gene TRBV19, with a tentative D call TRBD1 (5 bases). V was pared by 2 bases and J by 1 base, with 9 bases between. Germline CDR1 reads LNHDA; CDR2 reads SQIVND (reference sequence). The CDR3 loop spans 15 amino acids. This CDR3 reads CASSIYDSSNQPQHF. The CDR3, as DNA: TGTGCCAGTAGTATATATGACAGCAGCAATCAGCCCCAGCATTTT.

A remark on this clone: This CDR3 is also generated by other DNA sequences in the sample. The chain combines TRBV7-3 with TRBJ2-2, with D possibly matching TRBD1 (6 bases). Per germline, CDR1 SGHTA and CDR2 FQGTGA. The CDR3 length is 15 residues. V lost 5 bases and J lost 2, with 12 bases in between. Here the CDR3 DNA reads TGTGCCAGCAGCCCGACAGGCCAAAACACCGGGGAGCTGTTTTTT. Protein sequence: CASSPTGQNTGELFF.

This rearrangement joins TRBV29-1 to TRBJ2-1; tentative D call: TRBD1 (5 bases). This CDR3 has 13 amino acids. Trimming pared 7 bases from V and 12 bases from J, leaving 22 bases between. Germline V gene lookup returns CDR1 SQVTM and CDR2 ANQGSEA. The CDR3 DNA reads as TGCAGCGCCAGCGCGGCCGGGCAGGGTGGGCAGTTCTTC. Protein: CSASAAGQGGQFF.

The table lists this clone with a few counts. CDR3 in amino acids: CASSLNPTGELFF. For the CDR3, the DNA is TGTGCCAGCAGCTTAAACCCCACCGGGGAGCTGTTTTTT. The chain carries TRBV7-8 and TRBJ2-2; no firm D call. Trimming stripped 2 bases from V and 4 bases from J, with 5 bases between. The CDR3 runs to 13 residues. Germline CDR1 is SGHVS and CDR2 is FQNEAQ.

The rearrangement joins TRBV6-5 to TRBJ1-5; D possibly corresponds to TRBD1 (5 bases). Trimming left V 4 bases short and J 0 bases short, with 10 bases between. From germline, CDR1 is MNHEY and CDR2 SVGAGI. The CDR3 loop spans 15 amino acids. This CDR3 is CASSSGLYSNQPQHF. DNA for the CDR3: TGTGCCAGCAGTTCAGGGCTGTATAGCAATCAGCCCCAGCATTTT.

The chain is built from TRBV11-2 and TRBJ1-1; 10 bases agree with TRBD1. This CDR3 is 17 amino acids long. V shed 5 bases and J 5 bases; nucleotides not matched to a gene: 14. CDR1 and CDR2 from the germline V gene are SGHAT and FQNNGV. The CDR3 DNA sequence: TGTGCCAGCAGCGTCACTCCGGGACAGGGGAGGAGTACTGAAGCTTTCTTT. It encodes CASSVTPGQGRSTEAFF. Together with reference TRBV11-2 and TRBJ1-1, the CDR3 gives the full variable domain: EAGVAQSPRYKIIEKRQSVAFWCNPISGHATLYWYQQILGQGPKLLIQFQNNGVVDDSQLPKDRFSAERLKGVDSTLKIQPAKLEDSAVYLCASSVTPGQGRSTEAFFGQGTRLTVV.

The V gene is TRBV14, the J gene TRBJ2-7; D perhaps matches TRBD2 (6 bases). Deletions cut 0 bases from V and 6 bases from J, with 21 bases between. CDR1 and CDR2 (germline): SGHDN, FVKESK. CDR3 length equals 17 residues. The chain's CDR3 is CASSQDWSAGGVSEQYF. CDR3 nucleotides: TGTGCCAGCAGCCAAGACTGGTCTGCGGGCGGGGTAAGCGAGCAGTACTTC.

The chain joins TRBV11-2 to TRBJ2-5; 10 nucleotides match TRBD2. CDR1 is SGHAT, CDR2 FQNNGV, per germline. The CDR3 consists of 19 residues. Trimming took 4 bases from V and 4 from J; bases not matched to a gene: 18. The CDR3 is CASSSYPVAGGQSGETQYF. CDR3 nucleotide sequence: TGTGCCAGCAGCTCCTACCCTGTAGCGGGGGGCCAATCAGGAGAGACCCAGTACTTC.

The rearrangement joins TRBV5-6 to TRBJ1-5; 7 bases agree with TRBD1. Trimming took 2 bases from V and 3 from J; bases not matched to a gene: 2. Germline V CDR1 and CDR2: SGHDT, YYEEEE. This CDR3 has 14 amino acids. CDR3 residues: CASSLQGNNQPQHF. CDR3 DNA sequence: TGTGCCAGCAGCTTACAGGGGAACAATCAGCCCCAGCATTTT.

J is TRBJ2-1 and V is TRBV5-1, with TRBD1 matching 7 bases. The CDR3 consists of 15 residues. Unmatched junction bases numbered 5, after V lost 4 bases and J lost 1 base. CDR1 and CDR2 (germline): SGHRS, YFSETQ. The CDR3 is CASSDPTGSYNEQFF. In DNA, the CDR3 is TGCGCCAGCAGCGACCCGACAGGGTCCTACAATGAGCAGTTCTTC.

The V call is TRBV4-3, the J call TRBJ1-1; D unclear. This CDR3 is 13 amino acids long. Deletions cut 0 bases from V and 6 bases from J, with 8 bases between. Per the germline V gene, CDR1 is LGHNA and CDR2 is YSLEER. This CDR3 is CASSQDWISEAFF. The CDR3 region has the DNA TGCGCCAGCAGCCAAGATTGGATATCTGAAGCTTTCTTT.

The table lists this clone with a count of one. The chain couples TRBV27 to TRBJ2-7, with TRBD1 matching over 7 bases. This CDR3 spans 14 amino acids. Germline lookup yields CDR1 MNHEY and CDR2 SMNVEV (reference sequence). The ends lost 6 bases at V and 3 bases at J; junction bases unmatched: 8. The CDR3 nucleotides read TGTGCCAGCAGCCTGGGGACAGATCTCTACGAGCAGTACTTC. Amino acids: CASSLGTDLYEQYF.

V gene TRBV4-3 combines with J gene TRBJ2-2, with D uncertain. This CDR3 is built from 16 residues. In germline, CDR1 is LGHNA, CDR2 YSLEER. The V and J ends lost 2 bases and 2 bases respectively, with 12 bases between them. Here the CDR3 reads CASSQLDGANTGELFF. DNA for the CDR3: TGCGCCAGCAGCCAATTGGACGGAGCAAACACCGGGGAGCTGTTTTTT.

This chain joins TRBV2 and TRBJ2-2, with D possibly TRBD1 on 5 matching bases. The V end was cut by 0 bases, the J end by 5 bases, with 10 bases between. The CDR3 length is 15 residues. In germline, CDR1 is SNHLY, CDR2 FYNNEI. The CDR3 spells CASSEARARTGELFF. In DNA form, the CDR3 reads TGTGCCAGCAGTGAAGCCAGGGCCAGGACCGGGGAGCTGTTTTTT.

The J gene is TRBJ2-7, the V gene TRBV5-1; 7 bases fit TRBD2. V shed 0 bases, J shed 1 base, and the junction held 1 base outside the gene matches. CDR1 is SGHRS and CDR2 is YFSETQ in the germline V gene. The CDR3 totals 14 residues. The CDR3 DNA reads TGCGCCAGCAGCTTGGGGGACTATTCCTACGAGCAGTACTTC. Residues: CASSLGDYSYEQYF.

The rearrangement uses TRBV18 and TRBJ1-6; TRBD1 matches at 10 bases. The V gene end was trimmed by 4 bases and the J gene end by 10 bases; junction bases not matched to a gene: 4. The germline gives CDR1 KGHSH, CDR2 LQKENI. The CDR3 is 14 amino acids. CDR3 nucleotides: TGTGCCAGCTCACGGGGACAGGGGAGATCACCCCTCCACTTT. The encoded protein is CASSRGQGRSPLHF.

V and J are TRBV6-5 and TRBJ2-1; D ambiguous. Germline V gene sequence: CDR1 MNHEY, CDR2 SVGAGI. V was trimmed by 4 bases and J by 4 bases, leaving 8 bases between them. CDR3 length: 13 amino acids. CDR3 residues: CASSSPRYNEQFF. CDR3 nucleotides: TGTGCCAGCAGTTCCCCAAGATACAATGAGCAGTTCTTC.

The rearrangement links TRBV14 to TRBJ2-3; TRBD1 matches at 7 bases. The V gene's germline CDR1 is SGHDN and CDR2 FVKESK. The CDR3 is 16 residues long. J gave up 2 bases and V 2 bases, and 7 bases lay outside the gene matches. As DNA, the CDR3 is TGTGCCAGCAGCCAACTCCGGGACAGTCTCACAGATACGCAGTATTTT. It specifies CASSQLRDSLTDTQYF. The variable domain in full, completed from reference TRBV14 and TRBJ2-3, reads EAGVTQFPSHSVIEKGQTVTLRCDPISGHDNLYWYRRVMGKEIKFLLHFVKESKQDESGMPNNRFLAERTGGTYSTLKVQPAELEDSGVYFCASSQLRDSLTDTQYFGPGTRLTVL.

The gene calls are TRBV12-5 and TRBJ2-1; TRBD2 might be the D (5 bases). Germline V gene lookup returns CDR1 LGHNT and CDR2 FRNRAP. With 2 bases removed from V and 5 bases from J, the gap between germline ends came to 10 bases. This CDR3 contains 14 residues. CDR3 in DNA: TGTGCTAGTGGTTTGCACCTCGGGAACAATGAGCAGTTCTTC. This codes for CASGLHLGNNEQFF. Full variable domain (outside the CDR3, taken from reference TRBV12-5 and TRBJ2-1): DARVTQTPRHKVTEMGQEVTMRCQPILGHNTVFWYRQTMMQGLELLAYFRNRAPLDDSGMPKDRFSAEMPDATLATLKIQPSEPRDSAVYFCASGLHLGNNEQFFGPGTRLTVL.

The chain uses TRBV5-1 and TRBJ1-2; D unclear. Germline V lookup: CDR1 SGHRS, CDR2 YFSETQ. Trimming took 1 base from V and 7 from J, leaving 11 bases between them. The CDR3 extends over 13 amino acids. DNA for the CDR3: TGCGCCAGCAGCTTGTCGCACTTCAGTGGCTACACCTTC. Amino acids: CASSLSHFSGYTF.

This clone was seen a few times. The CDR3 sequence: CASSQDRGTVSATIYF. CDR3 nucleotide sequence: TGCGCCAGCAGCCAAGATCGAGGGACCGTGTCGGCCACCATATATTTT. The chain combines TRBV4-3 with TRBJ1-3; weak D call: TRBD1 (5 bases). The CDR3 contains 16 residues. CDR1 and CDR2 from the germline V gene are LGHNA and YSLEER. Trimming removed 0 bases at V and 9 bases at J, with 18 bases between.